Listed below are T cell receptor beta chains from one sample, sequenced in a study of blood T cell repertoires in COVID-19. Produced via immunoSEQ multiplex PCR; TCRdb's table is partial and in-frame only. The sample consists of 200,000 to 250,000 clones, more than 75% of them appearing once. Input material: peripheral blood. The origin of the receptors is a woman aged 70-85 years with active or convalescent COVID-19. CDR3s include the opening cysteine and the closing phenylalanine or tryptophan. D genes are given only for firm matches. Clone size is not always given. Where it is, it says once, few, many or a class for expanded clones.

NA	TRBJ2-5	TRBV6-2/TRBV6-3	NA	CASSYPLRSGQETQYF	TGTGCCAGCAGTTACCCCCTGCGTAGCGGCCAAGAGACCCAGTACTTC
NA	TRBJ2-7	TRBV20-1	NA	CSAGTSYEQYF	TGCAGTGCTGGGACATCCTACGAGCAGTACTTC
NA	TRBJ1-3	TRBV2	NA	CASSPGGKENTIYF	TGTGCCAGCAGTCCGGGGGGGAAGGAAAACACCATATATTTT
NA	TRBJ1-6	TRBV27	NA	CASSSPGGFNSPLHF	TGTGCCAGCAGTTCGCCGGGGGGTTTTAATTCACCCCTCCACTTT
NA	TRBJ2-3	TRBV18	NA	CARVPRSTDTQYF	TGTGCCAGAGTACCCAGGAGCACAGATACGCAGTATTTT
NA	TRBJ1-1	TRBV7-2	NA	CASSLDNGRGTEAFF	TGTGCCAGCAGCTTAGATAACGGCAGGGGCACTGAAGCTTTCTTT
NA	TRBJ2-7	TRBV3-1/TRBV3-2	TRBD2	CASSFSGEQQYF	TGTGCCAGCAGCTTTAGCGGGGAGCAACAGTACTTC
NA	TRBJ1-2	TRBV4-3	NA	CASSQEGLGLYGYTF	TGCGCCAGCAGCCAAGAGGGGCTAGGCCTCTATGGCTACACCTTC
NA	TRBJ2-2	TRBV24-1	TRBD1	CATSAADRGPNTGELFF	TGTGCCACCAGTGCTGCAGACAGGGGGCCGAACACCGGGGAGCTGTTTTTT
NA	TRBJ1-1	TRBV12-5	NA	CASGLVPTGFSFLTEAFF	TGTGCTAGTGGTTTGGTACCTACAGGGTTTTCCTTTTTAACTGAAGCTTTCTTT
NA	TRBJ2-5	TRBV9	NA	CASSAIGTVGGAQYF	TGTGCCAGCAGCGCCATCGGGACGGTTGGAGGGGCCCAGTACTTC
NA	TRBJ1-2	TRBV6-5	NA	CASGEDGNYGYTF	TGTGCCAGCGGGGAGGACGGTAACTATGGCTACACCTTC
NA	TRBJ2-2	TRBV4-3	NA	CASSQDRGGYTGELFF	TGCGCCAGCAGCCAAGATAGGGGGGGCTATACCGGGGAGCTGTTTTTT
NA	TRBJ1-1	TRBV7-3	NA	CASSLMGGNTEAFF	TGTGCCAGCAGCTTAATGGGAGGGAACACTGAAGCTTTCTTT
once	TRBJ1-2	TRBV6-5	TRBD1	CASSHSGQLQGYTF	TGTGCCAGCAGCCACTCGGGACAGCTACAAGGCTACACCTTC
NA	TRBJ2-7	TRBV18	NA	CASSPEGRTYEQYF	TGTGCCAGCTCACCTGAGGGAAGAACCTACGAGCAGTACTTC
NA	TRBJ2-7	TRBV24-1	TRBD2	CATSDPKRGRYEQYF	TGTGCCACCAGTGATCCTAAGCGGGGGAGGTACGAGCAGTACTTC
NA	TRBJ1-5	TRBV20-1	NA	CSASGGTVGQPQHF	TGCAGTGCTAGTGGCGGGACCGTCGGTCAGCCCCAGCATTTT
NA	TRBJ1-2	TRBV5-6	NA	CASSLGVGYTF	TGTGCCAGCAGCTTAGGGGTCGGCTACACCTTC
NA	TRBJ2-1	TRBV6-5	NA	CASSYRPRGYNEQFF	TGTGCCAGCAGTTATCGGCCCCGCGGCTACAATGAGCAGTTCTTC
few	TRBJ1-5	TRBV6-5	TRBD1	CAIPGGSNQPQHF	TGTGCCATCCCAGGGGGGAGCAATCAGCCCCAGCATTTT
NA	TRBJ2-3	TRBV5-1	NA	CASSPQVGLSTDTQYF	TGCGCCAGCAGCCCTCAGGTTGGGCTAAGCACAGATACGCAGTATTTT
NA	TRBJ1-1	TRBV10-2	NA	CASRVPGVNTEAFF	TGCGCCAGCAGGGTCCCCGGGGTCAACACTGAAGCTTTCTTT
NA	TRBJ2-2	TRBV9	NA	CASSPHRGSTGELFF	TGTGCCAGCAGCCCCCATCGAGGGAGCACCGGGGAGCTGTTTTTT
NA	TRBJ2-1	TRBV4-2	NA	CASSQDQTPHSSYNEQFF	TGTGCCAGCAGCCAAGATCAAACCCCCCACAGCTCCTACAATGAGCAGTTCTTC